Sequencing of this TCR beta chain was carried out in a study of blood T cell repertoires in COVID-19. Study information: Sources were T cells, B-cell-depleted T cells, or PBMCs; the material itself was cDNA or gDNA.

TCRdb's copy holds only in-frame clones and misses some; the assay was immunoSEQ multiplex PCR. Here the sample spans over 45,000 clones, 75% to 90% being singletons. In germline, CDR1 is MGHDK, CDR2 SYGVNS. V shed 6 bases, J shed 5 bases, and the junction held 14 bases outside the gene matches. The CDR3 runs 16 residues. The source of this sequence is a man in his 70s with acute or convalescent COVID-19. The gene calls are TRBV25-1 and TRBJ1-2; 8 bases agree with TRBD1. The source material was peripheral blood. CDR3 in DNA: TGTGCCAGCAGAAACAGTGACAGGGGCCTTATTTATGGCTACACCTTC. Translating gives CASRNSDRGLIYGYTF.